The text below deals with one T cell receptor beta chain. Its specific antigen is unknown. No much larger clonotype is one base removed from it; base qualities were not supplied. In Seattle, one collaborating source enrolled patients while the infection was active and tracked those patients longitudinally over the course of disease. Each collaborating institution followed its own protocols to collect whole blood in K2EDTA tubes. For TCRbeta analysis, collaborators shipped samples in one of three forms: frozen whole blood, isolated PBMCs, or DNA extracted from either of those sample types. TCRbeta CDR3 regions were amplified from genomic DNA by means of the immunoSEQ Assay, a bias-controlled multiplex PCR. The source study handled its data this way. The number of nucleated cells in each sample was estimated by amplification of reference gene primers within the assay. To quantify the absolute abundance of each unique TCRbeta CDR3 rearrangement, sequence reads were collapsed and filtered. For each sample, productive Simpson clonality was calculated by taking the square root of Simpson's diversity index across productive rearrangements. TCRdb re-hosts the immuneACCESS table, in-frame sequences only. Its copies lack some clones; in the studies checked, an unresolved V gene accounts for under half of them, and the cause for the rest is not known. For V, J and clone size, that table is used; D and trimming come from the DNA. This sample holds about 150,000 clones; around 83% were observed only once. The top ten constitute about 12% of the sample.

This entry is derived from a study of blood T cell repertoires in COVID-19 (dated by TCRdb to about 2020). Notes on the research overall: Samples covering the acute and convalescent phases of COVID-19 were provided by collaborators in the United States, Italy and Spain. The material from the prospective study consisted of cDNA or gDNA derived from T cells, B-cell-depleted T cells, or PBMCs. Subjects who had been exposed to COVID-19, were actively infected with it, or had recovered from it provided the deeply sampled blood TCRbeta repertoires that made up the dataset. A freely available public database, intended as a resource for researchers studying the immune response to SARS-CoV-2, is where the repertoires were released. Samples were obtained from the ongoing ImmuneRACE study (first 160 participants) and from roughly 1,300 subjects provided by 6 global collaborators. Sample metadata almost always included a de-identified subject ID, COVID-19 status, age in years and sex. Where available, HLA class I and class II types were taken from metadata supplied by the sample provider and were not determined by assay-based typing.

From the germline V gene, CDR1 is MGHRA and CDR2 is YSYEKL. The CDR3, from cysteine to phenylalanine, totals 15 residues. The retained sequence is limited to the CDR3, 45 bases, with the frame set at the first base. From V the trimming removes 4 bases and from J it removes 0 bases, while the gene matches leave 5 bases of the junction unaccounted for. General findings and caveats noted by the study authors: How much clinical and demographic metadata was included differed by source and by participant, and the metadata was provided uncurated.

This TCR was sampled from a woman aged 60-70 years with COVID-19, enrolled during active disease. The sequence is built from TRBV4-1 and TRBJ1-1, with 7 junctional bases fitting TRBD1. The sequenced material came from peripheral blood. The DNA sequence follows: TGCGCCAGCAGCCTTCAGACAGGGATGAACACTGAAGCTTTCTTT. The encoded protein is CASSLQTGMNTEAFF.